This TCR beta chain was identified during a study of graft-versus-host responses after intestinal transplantation (dated by TCRdb to 2020 to 2023). Regarding the complete study: The transplants that recipients got were multivisceral, liver-intestinal, or isolated intestinal. All recipients received anti-thymocyte globulin induction followed by maintenance tacrolimus and steroids for around three years. Graft-versus-host and host-versus-graft alloreactive T cell clones were tracked in the graft, circulation and bone marrow after intestinal transplantation using bulk TCR-beta CDR3 sequencing. To identify alloreactive clones, pre-transplant mixed lymphocyte reaction products were sequenced and then compared with unstimulated pre-transplant donor and recipient T cells. The cohort enrolled 24 intestinal transplant recipients, one of whom was a retransplant, and 3 patients without pretransplant specimens were excluded. A peak of at least 4% donor T cells among recipient peripheral blood mononuclear cells was the definition used for donor T cell macrochimerism. Rather than going through the commercial service, samples from a few later patients were sequenced in-house on an Illumina MiSeq and processed with MiXCR.

Inclusive of the bounding cysteine and phenylalanine, the CDR3 is 15 residues long. Kept here is only the CDR3 DNA, which spans 45 bases and is read in frame from base 1. Trimming removed 8 bases from V and 5 bases from J, leaving 18 bases between the germline ends. The germline V gene encodes CDR1 MDHEN and CDR2 SYDVKM. Explained via the paper, the time point label denotes: cells obtained before transplantation from donor or recipient. CD3+CD4+ and CD3+CD8+ populations were FACS-sorted from unstimulated pre-transplant donor and recipient cells taken from spleen or lymph nodes. What the research found in general, with its limitations: The conclusions were limited by the relatively low number and heterogeneity of the intestinal transplant patients. GvH clones were detected in recipient bone marrow, and some of these GvH clones were observed earlier in ileal mucosa or blood, consistent with an intestinal mucosal origin. Patients with donor T cell macrochimerism had high GvH to HvG T cell clonal ratios in their allografts. Peak levels of circulating GvH clones were associated with declines in HvG clones early after transplant.

On this clone: Which antigen it targets is not known. No quality values exist for individual bases; no much larger clone is one base distant.

Library preparation used the immunoSEQ multiplex PCR assay. In most patients, genomic DNA was isolated using the Qiagen DNeasy Blood and Tissue Kit and sent frozen to Adaptive Biotechnologies for TCR sequencing. For most patients, genomic DNA was subjected to high-throughput TCR-beta CDR3 sequencing by Adaptive Biotechnologies. The authors' pipeline ran thus. Adaptive's ImmunoSEQ software was the source of the TCR sequencing data for 18 patients, while a few other patients were processed with MiXCR and VDJtools. To correct CD4 versus CD8 sorting errors, any sequence found in both subsets at a frequency ratio below 5:1 was removed. CDR3 nucleotide sequences shared between donor and recipient were removed because their origin could not be assigned. At least 2-fold expansion over unstimulated cells and a minimum CFSE-low frequency of 0.002% (template counts) or 0.001% (read counts) were required for clones to be classified as alloreactive. Clones detected in sequenced pre-transplant spleen, lymph node, or MLR CFSE-low populations of the donor or recipient were defined as mappable. The cumulative frequency of alloreactive clones was calculated as a percentage of all sequences, weighted by copy number. This immuneACCESS table, as held by TCRdb, lists in-frame sequences with V and J called but not all clones. Of the missing ones, under half trace to an unresolved V gene in checked studies; the others have no known cause. From that table come the V and J calls and clone size; the DNA was used to work out D and trimming. The table for this sample lists over 75,000 clones; about nine tenths of them were counted only once. About 8% of the sample lies in the top ten.

This material consisted of unstimulated CD8+ T cells sorted from spleen or lymph node cells, taken before transplant. This TCR was sampled from a human donor who was the organ donor for an intestinal transplant. The V gene is TRBV28 and the J gene is TRBJ2-2; the D gene is perhaps TRBD2, from 7 matching bases. The CDR3 protein: CASREGEGGTGELFF. The sequence in DNA is TGTGCCAGCCGAGAAGGGGAGGGGGGAACCGGGGAGCTGTTTTTT. The variable domain in full, with residues beyond the CDR3 obtained from the reference TRBV28 and TRBJ2-2 genes, is DVKVTQSSRYLVKRTGEKVFLECVQDMDHENMFWYRQDPGLGLRLIYFSYDVKMKEKGDIPEGYSVSREKKERFSLILESASTNQTSMYLCASREGEGGTGELFFGEGSRLTVL.